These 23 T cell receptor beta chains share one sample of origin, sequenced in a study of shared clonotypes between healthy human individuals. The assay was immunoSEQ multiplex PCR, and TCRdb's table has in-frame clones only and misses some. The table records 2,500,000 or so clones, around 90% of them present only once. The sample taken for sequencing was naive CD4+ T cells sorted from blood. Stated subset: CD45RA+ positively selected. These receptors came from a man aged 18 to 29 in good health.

The CDR3 DNA follows: TGTGCCAGCATCGCTTGGGAGCCGTATTACGAGCAGTACTTC. Translating it yields CASIAWEPYYEQYF. V is TRBV2 and J is TRBJ2-7, with D possibly being TRBD2 (5 bases). This CDR3 has 14 amino acids. The germline V and J ends were trimmed by 7 bases and 4 bases, with 17 bases remaining between them. CDR1 is SNHLY, CDR2 FYNNEI, per germline. Full variable domain (remainder filled in from reference TRBV2 and TRBJ2-7): EPEVTQTPSHQVTQMGQEVILRCVPISNHLYFYWYRQILGQKVEFLVSFYNNEISEKSEIFDDQFSVERPDGSNFTLKIRSTKLEDSAMYFCASIAWEPYYEQYFGPGTRLTVT.

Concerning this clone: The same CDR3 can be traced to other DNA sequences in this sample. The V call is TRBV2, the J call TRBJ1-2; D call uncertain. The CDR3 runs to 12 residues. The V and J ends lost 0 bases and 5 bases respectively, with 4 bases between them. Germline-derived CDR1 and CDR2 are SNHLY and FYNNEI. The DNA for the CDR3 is TGTGCCAGCAGTGAAGCAGGGTATGGCTACACCTTC. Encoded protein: CASSEAGYGYTF. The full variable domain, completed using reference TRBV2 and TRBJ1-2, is EPEVTQTPSHQVTQMGQEVILRCVPISNHLYFYWYRQILGQKVEFLVSFYNNEISEKSEIFDDQFSVERPDGSNFTLKIRSTKLEDSAMYFCASSEAGYGYTFGSGTRLTVV.

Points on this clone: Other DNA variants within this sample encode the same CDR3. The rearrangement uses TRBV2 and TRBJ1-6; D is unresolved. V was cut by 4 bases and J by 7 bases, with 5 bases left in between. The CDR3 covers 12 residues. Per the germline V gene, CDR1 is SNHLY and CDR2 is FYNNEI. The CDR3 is CASSGGNSPLHF. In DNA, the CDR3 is TGTGCCAGCAGTGGCGGGAATTCACCCCTCCACTTT.

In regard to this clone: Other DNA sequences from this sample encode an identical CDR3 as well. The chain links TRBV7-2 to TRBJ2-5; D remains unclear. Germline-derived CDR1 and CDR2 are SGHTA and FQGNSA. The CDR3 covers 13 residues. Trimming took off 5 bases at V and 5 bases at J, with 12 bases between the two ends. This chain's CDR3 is CASSLELGETQYF. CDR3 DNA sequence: TGTGCCAGCAGCCTCGAGTTAGGGGAGACCCAGTACTTC.

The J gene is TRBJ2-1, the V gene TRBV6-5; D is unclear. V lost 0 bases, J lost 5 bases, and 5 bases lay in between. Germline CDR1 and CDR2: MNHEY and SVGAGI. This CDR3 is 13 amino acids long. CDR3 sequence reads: CASSYSFNNEQFF. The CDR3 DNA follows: TGTGCCAGCAGTTACTCGTTCAACAATGAGCAGTTCTTC.

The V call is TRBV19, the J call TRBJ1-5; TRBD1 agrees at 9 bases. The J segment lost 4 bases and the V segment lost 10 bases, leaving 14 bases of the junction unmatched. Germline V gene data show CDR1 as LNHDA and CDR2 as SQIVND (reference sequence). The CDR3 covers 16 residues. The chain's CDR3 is CATNSKTGGWNQPQHF. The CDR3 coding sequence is TGTGCCACCAACTCCAAGACAGGGGGTTGGAATCAGCCCCAGCATTTT.

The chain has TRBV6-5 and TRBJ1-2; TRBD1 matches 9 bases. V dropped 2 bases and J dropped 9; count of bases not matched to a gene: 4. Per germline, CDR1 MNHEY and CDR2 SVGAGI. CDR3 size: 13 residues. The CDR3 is CASSYAGQGRYTF. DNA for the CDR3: TGTGCCAGCAGTTACGCCGGACAGGGGCGCTACACCTTC.

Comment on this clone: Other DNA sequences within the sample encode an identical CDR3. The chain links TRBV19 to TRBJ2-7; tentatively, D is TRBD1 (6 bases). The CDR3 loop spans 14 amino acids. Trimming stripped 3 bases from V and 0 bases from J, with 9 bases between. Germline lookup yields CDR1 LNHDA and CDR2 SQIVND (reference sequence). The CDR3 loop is CASSIPGDSYEQYF. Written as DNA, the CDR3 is TGTGCCAGTAGTATTCCAGGGGACTCCTACGAGCAGTACTTC.

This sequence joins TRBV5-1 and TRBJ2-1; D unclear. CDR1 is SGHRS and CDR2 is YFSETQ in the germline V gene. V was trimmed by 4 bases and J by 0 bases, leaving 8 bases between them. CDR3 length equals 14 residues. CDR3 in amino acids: CASSESSSYNEQFF. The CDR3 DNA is TGCGCCAGCAGCGAAAGTAGCTCCTACAATGAGCAGTTCTTC.

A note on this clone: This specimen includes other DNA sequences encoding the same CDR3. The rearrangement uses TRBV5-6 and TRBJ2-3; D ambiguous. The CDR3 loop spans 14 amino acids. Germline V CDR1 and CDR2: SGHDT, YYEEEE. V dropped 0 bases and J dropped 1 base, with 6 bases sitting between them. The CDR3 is CASSLAGRTDTQYF. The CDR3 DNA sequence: TGTGCCAGCAGCTTGGCAGGCCGCACAGATACGCAGTATTTT.

CDR3 protein: CASSWAPQGPTEAFF. The CDR3 region has the DNA TGTGCCAGCAGTTGGGCCCCCCAGGGGCCCACTGAAGCTTTCTTT. The chain recombines TRBV28 with TRBJ1-1, with D possibly being TRBD1 (6 bases). V lost 4 bases, J lost 4 bases, and 16 bases lay in between. In germline, CDR1 is MDHEN, CDR2 SYDVKM. The CDR3 is made up of 15 amino acids.

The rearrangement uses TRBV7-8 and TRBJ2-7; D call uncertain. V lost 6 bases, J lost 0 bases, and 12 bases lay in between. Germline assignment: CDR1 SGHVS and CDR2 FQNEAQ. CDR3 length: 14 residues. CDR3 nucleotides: TGTGCCAGCAGGAAAGGATCCAGCTCCTACGAGCAGTACTTC. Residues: CASRKGSSSYEQYF.

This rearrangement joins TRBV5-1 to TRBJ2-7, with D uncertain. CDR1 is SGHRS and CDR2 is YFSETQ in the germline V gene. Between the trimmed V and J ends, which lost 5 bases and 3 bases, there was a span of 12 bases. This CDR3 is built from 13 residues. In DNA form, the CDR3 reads TGCGCCAGCAGGGACGCTAGGAACTACGAGCAGTACTTC. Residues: CASRDARNYEQYF.

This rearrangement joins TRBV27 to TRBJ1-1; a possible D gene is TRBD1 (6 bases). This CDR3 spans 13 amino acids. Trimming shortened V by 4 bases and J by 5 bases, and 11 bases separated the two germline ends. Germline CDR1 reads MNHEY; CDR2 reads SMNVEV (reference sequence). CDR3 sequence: CASSYRARTEAFF. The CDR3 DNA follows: TGTGCCAGCAGTTACAGGGCCCGAACTGAAGCTTTCTTT.

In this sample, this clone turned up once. The CDR3 sequence: CASNRQVTAEETQYF. CDR3 sequence (DNA): TGTGCCAGCAACAGACAGGTTACAGCGGAAGAGACCCAGTACTTC. V usage is TRBV7-9 and J usage is TRBJ2-5; maybe TRBD1 (6 bases). V was cut by 7 bases and J by 3 bases, with 18 bases left in between. The CDR3 totals 15 residues. Germline V lookup: CDR1 SEHNR, CDR2 FQNEAQ (reference sequence).

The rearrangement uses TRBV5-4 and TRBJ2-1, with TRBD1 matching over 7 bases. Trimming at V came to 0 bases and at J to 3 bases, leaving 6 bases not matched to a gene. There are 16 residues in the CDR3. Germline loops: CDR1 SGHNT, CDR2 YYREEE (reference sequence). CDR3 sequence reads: CASSLGQGSYYNEQFF. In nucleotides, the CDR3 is TGTGCCAGCAGCTTGGGACAGGGATCTTACTACAATGAGCAGTTCTTC. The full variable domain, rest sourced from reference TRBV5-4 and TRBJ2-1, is ETGVTQSPTHLIKTRGQQVTLRCSSQSGHNTVSWYQQALGQGPQFIFQYYREEENGRGNFPPRFSGLQFPNYSSELNVNALELDDSALYLCASSLGQGSYYNEQFFGPGTRLTVL.

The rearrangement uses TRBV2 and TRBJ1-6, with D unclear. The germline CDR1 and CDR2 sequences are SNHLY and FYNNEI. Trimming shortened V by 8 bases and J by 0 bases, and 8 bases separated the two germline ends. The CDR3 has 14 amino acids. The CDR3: CASCGDSYNSPLHF. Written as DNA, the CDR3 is TGTGCCAGCTGTGGGGACTCCTATAATTCACCCCTCCACTTT.

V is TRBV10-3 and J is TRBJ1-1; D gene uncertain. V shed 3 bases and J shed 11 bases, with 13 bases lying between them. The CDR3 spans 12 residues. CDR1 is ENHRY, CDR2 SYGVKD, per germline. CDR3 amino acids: CAISDTGLWAFF. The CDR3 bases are TGTGCCATCAGTGATACCGGGTTGTGGGCTTTCTTT.

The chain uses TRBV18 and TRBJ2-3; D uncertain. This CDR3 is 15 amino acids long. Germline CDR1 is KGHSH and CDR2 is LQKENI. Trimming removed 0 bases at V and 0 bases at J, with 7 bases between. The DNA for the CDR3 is TGTGCCAGCTCACCACCCAGCACTAGCACAGATACGCAGTATTTT. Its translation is CASSPPSTSTDTQYF.

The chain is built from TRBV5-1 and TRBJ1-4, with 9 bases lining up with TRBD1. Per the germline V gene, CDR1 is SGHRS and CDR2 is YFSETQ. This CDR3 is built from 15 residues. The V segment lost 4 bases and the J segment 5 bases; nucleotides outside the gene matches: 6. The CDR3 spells CASSKPGQGNEKLFF. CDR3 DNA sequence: TGCGCCAGCAGCAAACCGGGACAGGGAAATGAAAAACTGTTTTTT.

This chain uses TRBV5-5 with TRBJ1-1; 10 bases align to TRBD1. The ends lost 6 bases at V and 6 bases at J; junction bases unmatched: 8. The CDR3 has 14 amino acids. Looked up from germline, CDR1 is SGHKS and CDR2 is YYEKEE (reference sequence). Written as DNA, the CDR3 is TGTGCCAGCAACCTCCGGGACAGGGGCTCTGAAGCTTTCTTT. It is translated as CASNLRDRGSEAFF.

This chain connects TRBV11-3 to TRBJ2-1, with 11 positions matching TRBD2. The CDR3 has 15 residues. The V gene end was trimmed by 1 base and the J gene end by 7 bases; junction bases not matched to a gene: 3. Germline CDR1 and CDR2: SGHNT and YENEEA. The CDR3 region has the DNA TGTGCCAGCAGCTTAGTAGCGGGGGGGCGAAATGAGCAGTTCTTC. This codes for CASSLVAGGRNEQFF.

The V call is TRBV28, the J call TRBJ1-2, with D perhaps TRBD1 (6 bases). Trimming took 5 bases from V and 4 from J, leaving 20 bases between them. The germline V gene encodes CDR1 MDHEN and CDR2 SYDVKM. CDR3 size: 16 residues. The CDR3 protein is CASSPQEPRGIYGYTF. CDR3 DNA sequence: TGTGCCAGCAGTCCTCAGGAACCTAGGGGGATCTATGGCTACACCTTC.